This T cell receptor (beta chain) was retrieved from a study of metastatic and nonmetastatic thyroid tumors. Study context: Malignant and benign thyroid patients had repertoires compared in peripheral blood and tumor or nodule tissue. Study results and limitations: According to reports, the diversity of TCR beta was significantly higher in malignant thyroid tumors than in benign nodules, and this held in both blood and tumor samples.

All patients were untreated before thyroid surgery. Per the original data handling: The distant-metastasis classifier for papillary thyroid cancer was built from CDR3 differences across clinicopathological groups. TCRdb reprocessed the PCR reads using MiXCR. The V and J calls come from TCRdb's annotation, not from the publication. The table has tens of thousands of clones, around 27% seen once; the top ten hold around 9.9%. A remark on this clone: The antigen remains unidentified.

V lost 5 bases and J lost 3; bases outside the gene matches: 9. CDR1 DFQATT and CDR2 SNEGSKA come from the germline V gene (reference sequence). CDR3 length: 15 residues. Input material: blood. V and J are TRBV20-1 and TRBJ2-3; TRBD2 agrees at 9 bases. This receptor was identified in a male donor with papillary thyroid cancer or a benign thyroid nodule (not recorded which). Some clones in this sample may be carry-over from other donors' samples. In nucleotides, the CDR3 is TGCAGTGCTCTCACAGCGGGAGGCGGTACAGATACGCAGTATTTT. It translates to CSALTAGGGTDTQYF.